This T cell receptor (beta chain) was documented in a study of blood T cell repertoires in COVID-19. Per germline, CDR1 ENHRY and CDR2 SYGVKD. This CDR3 spans 17 amino acids. With V trimmed by 0 bases and J by 6 bases, 13 bases remained unmatched. Profiled with immunoSEQ multiplex PCR; TCRdb holds only in-frame clones, not every one. Counted here are about 55,000 clones, about nine tenths occurring once; the ten biggest clones make up about 8.5%. The genes are TRBV10-3 and TRBJ1-2, with 7 bases identical to TRBD1. The receptor was isolated from a man aged 55-75 years with active COVID-19. Sample: peripheral blood. CDR3 coding DNA: TGTGCCATCAGTGAGTCCCCGACAGGGTTCAGTCGGGATGGCTACACCTTC. This encodes CAISESPTGFSRDGYTF.